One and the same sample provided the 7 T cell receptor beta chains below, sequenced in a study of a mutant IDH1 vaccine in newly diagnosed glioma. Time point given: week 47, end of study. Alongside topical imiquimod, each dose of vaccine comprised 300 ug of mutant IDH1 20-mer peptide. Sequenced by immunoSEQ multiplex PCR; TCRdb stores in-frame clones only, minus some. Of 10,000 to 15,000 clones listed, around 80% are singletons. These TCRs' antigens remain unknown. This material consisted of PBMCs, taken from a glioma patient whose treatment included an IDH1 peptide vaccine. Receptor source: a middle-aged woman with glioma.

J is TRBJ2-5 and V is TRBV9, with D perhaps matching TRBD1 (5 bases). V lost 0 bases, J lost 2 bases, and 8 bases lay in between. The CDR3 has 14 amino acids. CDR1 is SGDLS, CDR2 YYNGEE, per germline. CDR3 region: CASSVGQIQETQYF. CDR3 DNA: TGTGCCAGCAGCGTAGGACAGATACAAGAGACCCAGTACTTC.

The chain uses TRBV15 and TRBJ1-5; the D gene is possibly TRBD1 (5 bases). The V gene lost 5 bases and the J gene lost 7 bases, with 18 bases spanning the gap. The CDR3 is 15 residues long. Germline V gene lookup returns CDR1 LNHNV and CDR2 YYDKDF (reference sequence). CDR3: CATSPLRGGDQPQHF. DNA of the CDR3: TGTGCCACCAGCCCCCTACGGGGGGGGGACCAGCCCCAGCATTTT. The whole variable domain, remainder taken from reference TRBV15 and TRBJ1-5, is DAMVIQNPRYQVTQFGKPVTLSCSQTLNHNVMYWYQQKSSQAPKLLFHYYDKDFNNEADTPDNFQSRRPNTSFCFLDIRSPGLGDTAMYLCATSPLRGGDQPQHFGDGTRLSIL.

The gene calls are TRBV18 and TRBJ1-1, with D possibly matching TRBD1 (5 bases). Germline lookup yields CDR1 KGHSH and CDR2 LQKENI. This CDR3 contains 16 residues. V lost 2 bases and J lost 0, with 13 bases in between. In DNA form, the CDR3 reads TGTGCCAGCTCACCAGGAAGACAGATCCTGAACACTGAAGCTTTCTTT. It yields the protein CASSPGRQILNTEAFF.

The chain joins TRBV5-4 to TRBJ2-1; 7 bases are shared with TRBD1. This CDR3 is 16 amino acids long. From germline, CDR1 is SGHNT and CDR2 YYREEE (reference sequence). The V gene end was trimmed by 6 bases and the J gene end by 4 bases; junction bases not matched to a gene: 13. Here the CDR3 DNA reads TGTGCCAGCAAAAATGGGAGACAGGGTACATACAATGAGCAGTTCTTC. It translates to CASKNGRQGTYNEQFF. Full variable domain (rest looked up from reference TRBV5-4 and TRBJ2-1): ETGVTQSPTHLIKTRGQQVTLRCSSQSGHNTVSWYQQALGQGPQFIFQYYREEENGRGNFPPRFSGLQFPNYSSELNVNALELDDSALYLCASKNGRQGTYNEQFFGPGTRLTVL.

The CDR3 protein is CASSVGDRELFF. The CDR3, as DNA: TGTGCCAGCAGCGTAGGGGACAGGGAGCTGTTTTTT. The V and J genes are TRBV9 and TRBJ2-2; TRBD1 is a possible D gene (6 bases). CDR1 SGDLS and CDR2 YYNGEE come from the germline V gene. The CDR3 runs to 12 residues. Trimming pared 0 bases from V and 9 bases from J, leaving 6 bases between. The complete variable domain, with remaining parts taken from reference TRBV9 and TRBJ2-2, reads DSGVTQTPKHLITATGQRVTLRCSPRSGDLSVYWYQQSLDQGLQFLIQYYNGEERAKGNILERFSAQQFPDLHSELNLSSLELGDSALYFCASSVGDRELFFGEGSRLTVL.

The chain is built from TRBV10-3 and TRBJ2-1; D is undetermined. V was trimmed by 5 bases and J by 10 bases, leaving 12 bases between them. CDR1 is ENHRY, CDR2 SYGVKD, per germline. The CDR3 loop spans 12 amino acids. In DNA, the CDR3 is TGTGCCATCAGTCCCTCCGTCGGCGAGCAGTTCTTC. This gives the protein CAISPSVGEQFF.

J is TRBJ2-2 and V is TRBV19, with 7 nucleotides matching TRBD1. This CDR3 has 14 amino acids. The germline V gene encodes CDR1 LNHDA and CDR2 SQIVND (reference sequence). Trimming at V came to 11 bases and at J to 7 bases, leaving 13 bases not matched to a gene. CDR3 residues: CAPREARGNGELFF. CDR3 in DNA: TGTGCCCCTCGAGAGGCCAGGGGGAACGGGGAGCTGTTTTTT.